This section outlines one TCR beta chain sequence together with its context. The data derive from a study of shared clonotypes between healthy human individuals. Assay used: immunoSEQ multiplex PCR; TCRdb lists only in-frame clones, some missing. Counted here are 600,000 to 750,000 clones, around 70% occurring once; the ten biggest clones make up about 1.7%. The receptor was isolated from a woman in her thirties in good health. The sample was memory CD4+ T cells sorted from blood. Subset in this sample: CD45RA-negative fraction.

CDR3 in amino acids: CASSALAVYNEQFF. The DNA of the CDR3 is TGCGCCAGCAGCGCTCTAGCAGTTTACAATGAGCAGTTCTTC. V is TRBV5-1 and J is TRBJ2-1; D is perhaps TRBD2 (5 bases). Trimming pared 4 bases from V and 4 bases from J, leaving 12 bases between. The germline V gene has CDR1 SGHRS and CDR2 YFSETQ. The CDR3 runs 14 residues.